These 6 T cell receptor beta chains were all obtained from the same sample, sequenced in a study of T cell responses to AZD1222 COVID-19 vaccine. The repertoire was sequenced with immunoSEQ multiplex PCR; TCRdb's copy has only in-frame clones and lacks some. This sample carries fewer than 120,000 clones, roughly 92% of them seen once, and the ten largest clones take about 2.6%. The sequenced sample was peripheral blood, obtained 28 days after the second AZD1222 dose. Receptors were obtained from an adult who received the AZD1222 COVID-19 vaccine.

DNA of the CDR3: TGTGCCAGCAGCAACGGGGCTGAAAAACTGTTTTTT. Translated, it gives CASSNGAEKLFF. The chain carries TRBV7-8 and TRBJ1-4, with D perhaps TRBD1 (5 bases). CDR3 length: 12 amino acids. The V end was cut by 5 bases, the J end by 7 bases, with 8 bases between. Germline V gene sequence: CDR1 SGHVS, CDR2 FQNEAQ.

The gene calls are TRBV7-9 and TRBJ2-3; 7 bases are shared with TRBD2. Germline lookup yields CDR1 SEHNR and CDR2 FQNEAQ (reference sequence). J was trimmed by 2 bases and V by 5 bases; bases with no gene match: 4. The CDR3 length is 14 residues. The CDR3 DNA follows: TGTGCCAGCAGCCGGGGGGTATCCACAGATACGCAGTATTTT. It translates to CASSRGVSTDTQYF.

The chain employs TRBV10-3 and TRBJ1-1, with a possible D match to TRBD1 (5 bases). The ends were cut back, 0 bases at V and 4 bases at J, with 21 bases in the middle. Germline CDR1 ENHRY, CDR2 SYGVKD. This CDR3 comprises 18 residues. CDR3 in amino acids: CAISESMTIQGVITEAFF. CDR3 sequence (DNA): TGTGCCATCAGTGAGTCCATGACAATCCAGGGCGTTATCACTGAAGCTTTCTTT.

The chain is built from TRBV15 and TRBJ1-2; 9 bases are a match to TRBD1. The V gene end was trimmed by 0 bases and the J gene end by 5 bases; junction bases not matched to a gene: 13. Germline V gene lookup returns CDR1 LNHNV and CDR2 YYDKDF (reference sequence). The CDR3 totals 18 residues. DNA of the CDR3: TGTGCCACCAGCAGAGAGTACCGGCGGACAGGGGTGGGATATGGCTACACCTTC. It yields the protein CATSREYRRTGVGYGYTF. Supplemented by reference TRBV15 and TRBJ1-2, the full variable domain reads DAMVIQNPRYQVTQFGKPVTLSCSQTLNHNVMYWYQQKSSQAPKLLFHYYDKDFNNEADTPDNFQSRRPNTSFCFLDIRSPGLGDTAMYLCATSREYRRTGVGYGYTFGSGTRLTVV.

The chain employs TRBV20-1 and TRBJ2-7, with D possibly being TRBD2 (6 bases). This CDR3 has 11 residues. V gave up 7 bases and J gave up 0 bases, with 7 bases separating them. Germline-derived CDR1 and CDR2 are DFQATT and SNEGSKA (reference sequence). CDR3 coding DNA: TGCAGTGTTAGCGGCTCCTACGAGCAGTACTTC. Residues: CSVSGSYEQYF.

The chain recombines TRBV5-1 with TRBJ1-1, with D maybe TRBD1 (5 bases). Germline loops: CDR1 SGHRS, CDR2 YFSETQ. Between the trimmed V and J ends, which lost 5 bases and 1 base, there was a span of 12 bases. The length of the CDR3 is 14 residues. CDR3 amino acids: CASSRDPSNTEAFF. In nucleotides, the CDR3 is TGCGCCAGCAGTAGGGACCCATCGAACACTGAAGCTTTCTTT. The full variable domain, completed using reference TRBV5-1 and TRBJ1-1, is KAGVTQTPRYLIKTRGQQVTLSCSPISGHRSVSWYQQTPGQGLQFLFEYFSETQRNKGNFPGRFSGRQFSNSRSEMNVSTLELGDSALYLCASSRDPSNTEAFFGQGTRLTVV.